These T cell receptor beta chains were read from a single sample in a study of T cell repertoires in cytomegalovirus infection. From the reads, TCRdb called clonotypes with MiXCR, one entry per CDR3 protein. This sample has some 700,000 distinct CDR3 sequences; around 30% occur once, and the top ten carry about 20%. What these receptors recognize is not known. Sample: cultured PBMCs, taken from culture after CMV antigen stimulation. The source of these receptors is a human donor in good health (CMV status not recorded). Some clones in this sample may be carry-over from other donors' samples. Each CDR3 is given with its conserved first and last residue. The order of the fields is CDR3 protein, CDR3 DNA, V gene, clone size, J gene, CDR3 length, D gene. A D gene is named only where the DNA matches it firmly. The size of a clone is reported for some rows only, either as once, few or many, or as a class for expanded clones.

CDR3: CASSQTGQLYTQYF; DNA: TGTGCCAGCAGCCAAACAGGGCAGCTATATACCCAGTACTTC; V: TRBV7-8; size: .; J: TRBJ2-5; length: 14; D: .
CDR3: CSARGHLEGYTF; DNA: TGCAGTGCTAGAGGGCACCTGGAGGGCTACACCTTC; V: TRBV20-1; size: .; J: TRBJ1-2; length: 12; D: .
CDR3: CASSEQLNTEAFF; DNA: TGTGCCAGTAGCGAACAGTTGAACACTGAAGCTTTCTTT; V: TRBV19; size: .; J: TRBJ1-1; length: 13; D: .
CDR3: CSYLQGAGEQYF; DNA: TGCAGCTACTTACAGGGAGCTGGGGAGCAGTACTTC; V: TRBV29-1; size: .; J: TRBJ2-7; length: 12; D: .
CDR3: CASSQLRAGQETQYF; DNA: TGTGCCAGCAGCCAGCTGCGAGCGGGGCAAGAGACCCAGTACTTC; V: TRBV4-1; size: .; J: TRBJ2-5; length: 15; D: TRBD2
CDR3: CASSYGGGRPSNEQFF; DNA: TGTGCCAGCAGTTACGGCGGCGGGAGACCATCCAATGAGCAGTTCTTC; V: TRBV6-2/TRBV6-3; size: few; J: TRBJ2-1; length: 16; D: TRBD2
CDR3: CASSSVGGYNEQFF; DNA: TGCGCCAGCAGCTCGGTTGGGGGTTACAATGAGCAGTTCTTC; V: TRBV5-1; size: few; J: TRBJ2-1; length: 14; D: .
CDR3: CASSFQVPSNEKLFF; DNA: TGTGCCAGCAGCTTTCAGGTGCCCTCTAATGAAAAACTGTTTTTT; V: TRBV7-6; size: few; J: TRBJ1-4; length: 15; D: .
CDR3: CASSLISGIYGYTF; DNA: TGCGCCAGCAGCTTGATTTCAGGGATCTATGGCTACACCTTC; V: TRBV5-1; size: .; J: TRBJ1-2; length: 14; D: .
CDR3: CASSLAGLTYEQYF; DNA: TGTGCCAGCAGCTTGGCCGGACTAACCTACGAGCAGTACTTC; V: TRBV5-8; size: .; J: TRBJ2-7; length: 14; D: .
CDR3: CASSMIGYNEQFF; DNA: TGTGCCAGTAGTATGATCGGCTACAATGAGCAGTTCTTC; V: TRBV19; size: .; J: TRBJ2-1; length: 13; D: .
CDR3: CASSLTASGGWETQYF; DNA: TGTGCCAGCAGCTTAACGGCTAGCGGGGGCTGGGAGACCCAGTACTTC; V: TRBV7-2; size: few; J: TRBJ2-5; length: 16; D: TRBD2